This T cell receptor (beta chain) was recovered during a study of blood T cell repertoires in COVID-19. Some clones are missing from TCRdb's copy, which holds only in-frame ones; the method was immunoSEQ multiplex PCR. The table includes more than 95,000 clones, about 74% detected once. Patients from Seattle were sampled longitudinally, starting during active infection. CDR1 is MNHEY, CDR2 SMNVEV, per germline (reference sequence). The CDR3 contains 14 residues. The trim removed 9 bases at V and 5 bases at J, leaving 9 bases unmatched. This receptor was obtained from a man of 80 years or more with COVID-19, enrolled during active disease. V usage is TRBV27 and J usage is TRBJ2-1; TRBD1 matches 8 bases. The specimen was peripheral blood. CDR3 region: CASGKDRENNEQFF. In DNA form, the CDR3 reads TGTGCCAGTGGAAAGGACAGGGAGAACAATGAGCAGTTCTTC.